The 18 T cell receptor beta chains given below trace back to one sample, sequenced in a study of cytomegalovirus exposure and HLA in healthy donors. Both 60 Vbeta primers and 13 Jbeta primers went into the PCR. Sequencing used immunoSEQ multiplex PCR; TCRdb keeps in-frame clones, though not all of them. The repertoire includes 100,000 or so clones, around 81% of them detected once, and around 2% sits in the top ten. Sequenced material: PBMCs. Every receptor here comes from a man in his late teens or twenties in good health and CMV-seronegative.

The V call is TRBV5-1, the J call TRBJ1-1, with TRBD1 as a possible D gene (6 bases). CDR1 is SGHRS, CDR2 YFSETQ, per germline. The CDR3 is 14 residues long. V was trimmed by 4 bases and J by 1 base, leaving 11 bases between them. The CDR3 DNA is TGCGCCAGCAGCCGAGGACAGACGAACACTGAAGCTTTCTTT. Protein product: CASSRGQTNTEAFF.

CDR3 sequence reads: CASSSGQGALYEQYF. CDR3 sequence (DNA): TGTGCCAGCAGTTCCGGACAGGGGGCGCTTTACGAGCAGTACTTC. The genes are TRBV28 and TRBJ2-7; 11 positions agree with TRBD1. Germline V gene data show CDR1 as MDHEN and CDR2 as SYDVKM. J gave up 4 bases and V 4 bases, and 6 bases lay outside the gene matches. This CDR3 is built from 15 residues. Full variable domain (remainder filled in from reference TRBV28 and TRBJ2-7): DVKVTQSSRYLVKRTGEKVFLECVQDMDHENMFWYRQDPGLGLRLIYFSYDVKMKEKGDIPEGYSVSREKKERFSLILESASTNQTSMYLCASSSGQGALYEQYFGPGTRLTVT.

The chain links TRBV10-3 to TRBJ1-4; D unclear. The V end was cut by 4 bases, the J end by 6 bases, with 15 bases between. Germline V gives CDR1 ENHRY, CDR2 SYGVKD. This CDR3 spans 15 amino acids. CDR3 sequence: CAISGTSGRDEKLFF. CDR3 in DNA: TGTGCCATCAGTGGGACTTCGGGAAGGGATGAAAAACTGTTTTTT.

The V call is TRBV7-6, the J call TRBJ2-5; 8 nucleotides agree with TRBD1. The junction had 4 bases not matched to a gene; V was cut back by 1 base and J by 3 bases. Germline V gene sequence: CDR1 SGHVS, CDR2 FNYEAQ. The CDR3 loop spans 15 amino acids. CDR3 nucleotides: TGTGCCAGCAGCTTAGGGGGGACAGGAGAAGAGACCCAGTACTTC. It yields the protein CASSLGGTGEETQYF.

V usage is TRBV5-4 and J usage is TRBJ1-6; D ambiguous. Trimming cost V 0 bases and J 5 bases, with 6 bases left between them. Germline assignment: CDR1 SGHNT and CDR2 YYREEE (reference sequence). CDR3 length equals 14 residues. The CDR3: CASSLDSHNSPLHF. DNA of the CDR3: TGTGCCAGCAGCTTGGACAGCCATAATTCACCCCTCCACTTT.

V gene TRBV30 combines with J gene TRBJ1-5; TRBD1 matches at 9 bases. Germline V gene data show CDR1 as GTSNPN and CDR2 as SVGIG (reference sequence). V trimming: 3 bases; J trimming: 9 bases; junction bases outside the gene matches: 9. The CDR3 loop spans 14 amino acids. For the CDR3, the DNA is TGTGCCTGGAGCGAAAACAGGGGGCGTGGGCCCCAGCATTTT. This gives the protein CAWSENRGRGPQHF.

The gene calls are TRBV5-1 and TRBJ2-7, with 7 nucleotides matching TRBD1. Losses at the gene ends were 0 bases for V and 0 bases for J; bases not matched to a gene: 9. CDR3 size: 17 residues. Germline V gene data show CDR1 as SGHRS and CDR2 as YFSETQ. The CDR3 loop reads CASSLDRDSEYSYEQYF. The CDR3 DNA sequence: TGCGCCAGCAGCTTGGATCGGGACAGCGAATACTCCTACGAGCAGTACTTC. Using reference TRBV5-1 and TRBJ2-7 for the parts outside the CDR3, the full variable domain is KAGVTQTPRYLIKTRGQQVTLSCSPISGHRSVSWYQQTPGQGLQFLFEYFSETQRNKGNFPGRFSGRQFSNSRSEMNVSTLELGDSALYLCASSLDRDSEYSYEQYFGPGTRLTVT.

The chain couples TRBV7-8 to TRBJ2-1, with TRBD2 matching 8 bases. This CDR3 has 15 amino acids. Trimming removed 3 bases from V and 0 bases from J; junction bases left unmatched: 1. Germline CDR1 is SGHVS and CDR2 is FQNEAQ. The CDR3 nucleotides are TGTGCCAGCAGCTTCGGGAGGGGCTCCTACAATGAGCAGTTCTTC. Translation: CASSFGRGSYNEQFF.

The chain links TRBV6-1 to TRBJ2-5; 14 bases agree with TRBD2. The J call is doubtful: the DNA matches TRBJ2-7 better. There are 16 residues in the CDR3. CDR1 MNHNS and CDR2 SASEGT come from the germline V gene. The CDR3 nucleotides are TGTGCCAGCAGTGAAGGACTAGCGGGGGGGACCTACGAGCAGTACTTC. Translating gives CASSEGLAGGTYEQYF.

The chain combines TRBV7-8 with TRBJ1-3; possible D gene TRBD1, 5 bases. The CDR3 totals 16 residues. In germline, CDR1 is SGHVS, CDR2 FQNEAQ. Trimming shortened V by 3 bases and J by 5 bases, and 17 bases separated the two germline ends. The CDR3 sequence is CASSLMGGRYRNTIYF. Written as DNA, the CDR3 is TGTGCCAGCAGCTTGATGGGGGGTCGCTACCGAAACACCATATATTTT.

The V call is TRBV7-9, the J call TRBJ2-3, with a tentative D call TRBD1 (6 bases). Germline V gene lookup returns CDR1 SEHNR and CDR2 FQNEAQ (reference sequence). This CDR3 is built from 16 residues. V was trimmed by 1 base and J by 2 bases, leaving 13 bases between them. The CDR3 region has the DNA TGTGCCAGCAGCTTAGTTCCAGGGGCCCTCACAGATACGCAGTATTTT. It encodes CASSLVPGALTDTQYF.

The chain is built from TRBV5-4 and TRBJ2-7, with unresolved D. This CDR3 spans 13 amino acids. CDR1 and CDR2 (germline): SGHNT, YYREEE (reference sequence). With 0 bases removed from V and 6 bases from J, the gap between germline ends came to 10 bases. The CDR3 sequence is CASSLVASGEQYF. In nucleotides, the CDR3 is TGTGCCAGCAGCTTGGTCGCTTCGGGCGAGCAGTACTTC.

This clone was counted a few times. The J gene is TRBJ1-2, the V gene TRBV5-4, with D perhaps TRBD1 (5 bases). The germline gives CDR1 SGHNT, CDR2 YYREEE (reference sequence). Trimming removed 1 base from V and 8 bases from J, with 9 bases in between. This CDR3 region has 12 residues. CDR3 nucleotides: TGTGCCAGCAGCTTGAGGGGTGGGGGCTACACCTTC. Its translation: CASSLRGGGYTF.

For this clone: The sample has other DNA sequences that encode this CDR3 too. This rearrangement joins TRBV5-8 to TRBJ2-5; 8 bases match TRBD1. This CDR3 spans 15 amino acids. Losses at the gene ends were 3 bases for V and 2 bases for J; bases not matched to a gene: 6. Germline-derived CDR1 and CDR2 are SGHTS and YDEGEE. CDR3 in amino acids: CASSSGQGLQETQYF. CDR3 nucleotide sequence: TGTGCCAGCAGCTCAGGACAGGGACTTCAAGAGACCCAGTACTTC.

This chain connects TRBV28 to TRBJ2-7; TRBD1 aligns across 7 bases. V trimming: 3 bases; J trimming: 3 bases; junction bases outside the gene matches: 5. Germline V CDR1 and CDR2: MDHEN, SYDVKM. This CDR3 has 14 amino acids. The CDR3 sequence is CASSFSGQDYEQYF. The CDR3 coding sequence is TGTGCCAGCAGTTTCTCCGGACAGGACTACGAGCAGTACTTC.

The rearrangement links TRBV14 to TRBJ2-7, with 7 bases identical to TRBD1. The CDR3 covers 15 residues. The junction had 8 bases not matched to a gene; V was cut back by 2 bases and J by 4 bases. Germline V gene data show CDR1 as SGHDN and CDR2 as FVKESK. The CDR3 nucleotides read TGTGCCAGCAGCCAAAGGACAGGAATTGGGTACGAGCAGTACTTC. This translates into CASSQRTGIGYEQYF.

Only one count was recorded for this clone. The chain recombines TRBV7-9 with TRBJ2-3, with 7 bases that match TRBD1. The CDR3 has 16 amino acids. Germline V gives CDR1 SEHNR, CDR2 FQNEAQ (reference sequence). The ends lost 1 base at V and 0 bases at J; junction bases unmatched: 4. This CDR3 is CASSLGQGVSTDTQYF. CDR3 nucleotide sequence: TGTGCCAGCAGCTTAGGGCAGGGGGTGAGCACAGATACGCAGTATTTT.

This chain links TRBV7-9 with TRBJ1-6, with 10 positions matching TRBD1. Unmatched junction bases numbered 7, after V lost 5 bases and J lost 9 bases. This CDR3 comprises 15 residues. Germline-derived CDR1 and CDR2 are SEHNR and FQNEAQ (reference sequence). DNA of the CDR3: TGTGCCAGCAGCCAATCGACAGGGGGCGGTTCACCCCTCCACTTT. It encodes CASSQSTGGGSPLHF.